This is a list of T cell receptor beta chains from one sample in a study of siplizumab effects on memory and regulatory T cells. Method: immunoSEQ multiplex PCR; TCRdb's copy keeps in-frame clones and lacks some. The table includes tens of thousands of clones, about 89% detected once. Input material: CD8+ T cells sorted from blood. The receptors here all came from a human donor in good health. CDR3s include the opening cysteine and the closing phenylalanine or tryptophan. The D gene is left open where the match is weak. Clone sizes are given selectively: once, few, many, or a class where the clone is expanded.

>TRBV7-9|TRBJ2-7|-|TRBD2
CASSLARGALAYEQYF
TGTGCCAGCAGCTTAGCGCGGGGGGCCCTGGCCTACGAGCAGTACTTC
>TRBV6-5|TRBJ1-1|-|-
CASSYSGDSGTEAFF
TGTGCCAGCAGTTACTCTGGGGATTCCGGCACTGAAGCTTTCTTT
>TRBV5-6|TRBJ1-1|-|-
CASSWGTGGNTEAFF
TGTGCCAGCAGCTGGGGTACGGGGGGCAACACTGAAGCTTTCTTT
>TRBV10-2|TRBJ1-5|-|-
CASSVYGNQPQHF
TGCGCCAGCAGTGTCTATGGCAATCAGCCCCAGCATTTT
>TRBV27|TRBJ1-2|-|TRBD1
CASSSTPGTGFYTF
TGTGCCAGCAGTTCTACTCCAGGGACAGGGTTCTACACCTTC
>TRBV7-6|TRBJ2-5|-|TRBD2
CASSLLASGTQETQYF
TGTGCCAGCAGCTTATTGGCTAGCGGGACCCAAGAGACCCAGTACTTC
>TRBV5-4|TRBJ2-7|-|TRBD2
CASSSGGGFNEQYF
TGTGCCAGCAGCTCCGGCGGGGGATTCAACGAGCAGTACTTC
>TRBV5-6|TRBJ1-2|-|-
CASRKGNYGYTF
TGTGCCAGCAGAAAGGGAAACTATGGCTACACCTTC
>TRBV11-2|TRBJ2-3|-|-
CASSYGDTQYF
TGTGCCAGCAGTTATGGAGATACGCAGTATTTT
>TRBV6-1|TRBJ2-7|-|TRBD1
CASSWTGGPYEQYF
TGTGCCAGCAGTTGGACAGGGGGCCCCTACGAGCAGTACTTC
>TRBV6-1|TRBJ2-5|-|-
CASSERASQETQYF
TGTGCCAGCAGTGAGAGGGCGAGTCAAGAGACCCAGTACTTC
>TRBV7-6|TRBJ2-7|-|TRBD1
CASSLGQGIHEQYF
TGTGCCAGCAGCTTGGGACAGGGTATCCACGAGCAGTACTTC
>TRBV29-1|TRBJ2-7|-|-
CSVGGDYEQYF
TGCAGCGTTGGCGGGGATTACGAGCAGTACTTC
>TRBV7-6|TRBJ2-7|-|-
CASSPPGPPSEQYF
TGTGCCAGCAGCCCCCCGGGCCCTCCCTCCGAGCAGTACTTC
>TRBV9|TRBJ2-3|-|-
CASSVGAPGADTQYF
TGTGCCAGCAGCGTTGGGGCCCCGGGGGCAGATACGCAGTATTTT
>TRBV15|TRBJ2-7|-|TRBD1
CATSRADRGHSYEQYF
TGTGCCACCAGCAGAGCGGACAGGGGCCACTCCTACGAGCAGTACTTC
>TRBV9|TRBJ2-5|-|TRBD2
CASSADSGGGETQYF
TGTGCCAGCAGCGCGGATAGCGGGGGCGGAGAGACCCAGTACTTC
>TRBV4-1|TRBJ2-7|-|TRBD1
CASSQDRGRYEQYF
TGCGCCAGCAGCCAGGACAGGGGGCGCTACGAGCAGTACTTC
>TRBV27|TRBJ1-2|-|-
CATGAGDGYTF
TGTGCCACCGGGGCAGGGGATGGCTACACCTTC
>TRBV7-2|TRBJ1-6|-|-
CASSLENSPLHF
TGTGCCAGCAGCTTAGAGAATTCACCCCTCCACTTT
>TRBV7-9|TRBJ2-7|-|-
CASSSLDGEQYF
TGTGCCAGCAGCTCTCTGGACGGGGAGCAGTACTTC
>TRBV4-1|TRBJ2-7|-|TRBD2
CASSQDRASGSYEQYF
TGCGCCAGCAGCCAAGATCGGGCTAGCGGGTCCTACGAGCAGTACTTC
>TRBV19|TRBJ2-3|-|TRBD1
CASSIGQGALTDTQYF
TGTGCCAGTAGTATAGGTCAGGGGGCCCTAACAGATACGCAGTATTTT
>TRBV4-1|TRBJ2-7|-|TRBD2
CASSQLSSGGYEQYF
TGCGCCAGCAGCCAATTATCTAGCGGGGGCTACGAGCAGTACTTC
>TRBV6-5|TRBJ1-2|-|-
CASSYAGNYGYTF
TGTGCCAGCAGTTACGCGGGCAACTATGGCTACACCTTC
>TRBV6-1|TRBJ1-2|-|-
CLLAYQGSNPGGYTF
TGTCTCCTGGCCTACCAAGGTTCTAACCCTGGGGGCTACACCTTC
>TRBV7-9|TRBJ2-7|medium-sized|TRBD1
CASSLGPGTGAREQYF
TGTGCCAGCAGCTTAGGGCCCGGGACAGGGGCGCGCGAGCAGTACTTC
>TRBV2|TRBJ1-2|-|TRBD1
CASIRSGQGGNGYTF
TGTGCCAGCATTCGGTCAGGACAGGGTGGTAATGGCTACACCTTC
>TRBV7-8|TRBJ2-5|-|-
CASSLSVGTGVEGTQYF
TGTGCCAGCAGCTTATCAGTCGGGACTGGCGTTGAAGGGACCCAGTACTTC
>TRBV7-9|TRBJ2-6|-|TRBD1
CASSPRDRETSGANVLTF
TGTGCCAGCAGCCCGAGGGACAGGGAAACATCTGGGGCCAACGTCCTGACTTTC
>TRBV11-2|TRBJ2-7|-|-
CASSLFDGDIYEQYF
TGTGCCAGCAGCTTGTTCGATGGGGACATTTACGAGCAGTACTTC
>TRBV5-5|TRBJ1-2|-|-
CASTSGGWYGYTF
TGTGCCAGCACCTCGGGGGGCTGGTATGGCTACACCTTC
>TRBV10-1|TRBJ1-5|-|TRBD1
CASSATDRGENQPQHF
TGCGCCAGCAGTGCGACGGACAGGGGGGAGAATCAGCCCCAGCATTTT
>TRBV5-1|TRBJ2-3|-|-
CASSLDRSTDTQYF
TGCGCCAGCAGCTTGGACAGAAGCACAGATACGCAGTATTTT
>TRBV5-1|TRBJ2-2|once|TRBD2
CASSPLLAGIYTGELFF
TGCGCCAGCAGCCCCCTCCTAGCGGGGATCTACACCGGGGAGCTGTTTTTT
>TRBV11-2|TRBJ2-1|-|TRBD2
CASSSGTSGSDEQFF
TGTGCCAGCAGCTCCGGGACTAGCGGGAGTGATGAGCAGTTCTTC
>TRBV27|TRBJ2-7|once|-
CASSWGGGFYEQYF
TGTGCCAGCAGTTGGGGTGGCGGGTTCTACGAGCAGTACTTC
>TRBV29-1|TRBJ2-1|-|-
CSVPLWTSAFNEQFF
-
>TRBV10-3|TRBJ1-1|-|-
CAISEIKGDTEAFF
TGTGCCATCAGTGAGATTAAGGGGGACACTGAAGCTTTCTTT
>TRBV6-6|TRBJ1-5|-|-
CASSLRSEQPQHF
TGTGCCAGCAGTTTGAGGTCGGAGCAGCCCCAGCATTTT
>TRBV5-1|TRBJ2-7|-|-
CASSPSGGGSYEQYF
TGCGCCAGCAGCCCGAGCGGAGGGGGCTCCTACGAGCAGTACTTC
>TRBV6-1|TRBJ1-1|once|TRBD1
CASSDRGHTEAFF
TGTGCCAGCAGTGACAGGGGGCACACTGAAGCTTTCTTT
>TRBV29-1|TRBJ2-2|-|-
CSVEEGVRTGELFF
TGCAGCGTGGAGGAGGGGGTGAGGACCGGGGAGCTGTTTTTT
>TRBV11-3|TRBJ2-7|-|TRBD1
CASSPRQGRSYEQYF
TGTGCCAGCAGCCCTAGACAGGGCCGCTCCTACGAGCAGTACTTC
>TRBV7-2|TRBJ2-1|-|TRBD2
CASSLTSGPYNEQFF
TGTGCCAGCAGCTTGACTAGCGGGCCCTACAATGAGCAGTTCTTC
>TRBV27|TRBJ2-7|-|TRBD1
CASSSGTGAFYEQYF
TGTGCCAGCAGTTCAGGGACAGGGGCTTTCTACGAGCAGTACTTC
>TRBV27|TRBJ2-5|-|-
CASSLIIGNRETQYF
TGTGCCAGCAGTTTGATTATCGGGAATAGGGAGACCCAGTACTTC
>TRBV7-9|TRBJ2-2|-|-
CASGGNTGELFF
TGTGCCAGCGGAGGGAACACCGGGGAGCTGTTTTTT
>TRBV15|TRBJ2-7|-|-
CATSLSTSYEQYF
TGTGCCACCAGCCTTAGCACGTCCTACGAGCAGTACTTC
>TRBV11-2|TRBJ2-2|-|-
CASSLVGGTNTGELFF
TGTGCCAGCAGCTTAGTCGGGGGTACGAACACCGGGGAGCTGTTTTTT
>TRBV7-9|TRBJ1-1|few|-
CASSLGGVTEAFF
TGTGCCAGCAGCTTAGGGGGCGTCACTGAAGCTTTCTTT
>TRBV19|TRBJ2-1|-|-
CASSIDPDEQFF
TGTGCCAGTAGTATAGATCCAGATGAGCAGTTCTTC
>TRBV5-4|TRBJ2-5|-|-
CASSLRGQQETQYF
TGTGCCAGCAGCTTGCGAGGGCAACAAGAGACCCAGTACTTC
>TRBV7-6|TRBJ2-7|-|-
CASSSIVGEQYF
TGTGCCAGCAGCTCAATAGTTGGTGAGCAGTACTTC
>TRBV13|TRBJ2-5|-|TRBD1
CASSSTDREETQYF
TGTGCCAGCAGCTCAACCGACAGGGAAGAGACCCAGTACTTC
>TRBV11-2|TRBJ2-7|-|-
CASSLVTIAEQYF
TGTGCCAGCAGCTTAGTCACGATTGCCGAGCAGTACTTC
>TRBV7-6|TRBJ2-2|-|-
CASTLTSETGELFF
TGTGCCAGCACCCTTACATCCGAAACCGGGGAGCTGTTTTTT